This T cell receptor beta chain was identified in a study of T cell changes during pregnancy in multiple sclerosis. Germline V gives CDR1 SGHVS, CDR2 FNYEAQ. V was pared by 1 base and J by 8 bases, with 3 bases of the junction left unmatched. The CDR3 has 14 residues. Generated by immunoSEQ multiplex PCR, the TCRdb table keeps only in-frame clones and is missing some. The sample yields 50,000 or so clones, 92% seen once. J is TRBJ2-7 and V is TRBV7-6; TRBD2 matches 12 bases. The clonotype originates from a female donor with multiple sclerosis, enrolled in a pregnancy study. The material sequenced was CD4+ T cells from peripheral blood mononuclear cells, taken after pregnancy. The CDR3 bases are TGTGCCAGCAGCTTAGGGACTAGCGGGACCAAGCAGTACTTC. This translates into CASSLGTSGTKQYF.